This passage covers 15 T cell receptor beta chains from one sample sequenced in a study of T cells after yellow fever vaccination. Each CDR3 protein is one row after TCRdb ran MiXCR on the 5' RACE reads. The data show about 85,000 distinct CDR3 sequences, 10% to 15% seen once. Material: CD8+ T cells not binding an NS4B(214-222) dextramer, sorted from PBMCs, obtained approximately 22 days after the first yellow fever vaccination. These receptors originate from a man aged 18 to 30 who received the YFV17D yellow fever vaccine.

This chain uses TRBV12-3 or TRBV12-4 with TRBJ1-1; D gene unclear. The V end was cut by 3 bases, the J end by 11 bases, with 16 bases between. This CDR3 contains 13 residues. This CDR3 is CASSLGTPLGAFF. As DNA, the CDR3 is TGTGCCAGCAGTTTGGGAACACCCCTCGGGGCTTTCTTT.

The J gene is TRBJ2-1, the V gene TRBV6-1, with 10 bases aligning to TRBD2. V lost 5 bases, J lost 7 bases, and 5 bases stayed unmatched. CDR3 size: 14 residues. Germline V gene sequence: CDR1 MNHNS, CDR2 SASEGT. The CDR3 is CASSLSGGMNEQFF. The CDR3 coding sequence is TGTGCCAGCAGTCTTAGCGGGGGGATGAATGAGCAGTTCTTC.

The rearrangement joins TRBV12-3 or TRBV12-4 to TRBJ2-7; 11 nucleotides agree with TRBD1. V lost 3 bases to trimming and J lost 6 bases; unmatched junction nucleotides: 1. The CDR3 sequence is 13 residues long. CDR3 in amino acids: CASSFGTGGEQYV. CDR3 nucleotides: TGTGCCAGCAGTTTCGGGACAGGGGGCGAGCAGTACGTC.

There are a few counts of this clonotype. The chain uses TRBV7-6 and TRBJ2-1, with TRBD1 matching 7 bases. This CDR3 is built from 14 residues. Germline values: CDR1 SGHVS, CDR2 FNYEAQ. V shed 5 bases, J shed 3 bases, and the junction held 4 bases outside the gene matches. CDR3 in amino acids: CASSPRDSYNEQFF. The CDR3 DNA follows: TGTGCCAGCAGCCCTCGGGACAGCTACAATGAGCAGTTCTTC.

The chain carries TRBV5-1 and TRBJ1-2; D unclear. V gave up 4 bases and J gave up 4 bases, with 17 bases separating them. Germline values: CDR1 SGHRS, CDR2 YFSETQ. The CDR3 runs to 15 residues. CDR3 protein: CASSPHPTGGYGYTF. The CDR3 bases are TGCGCCAGCAGCCCCCACCCCACGGGAGGCTATGGCTACACCTTC.

This clonotype appeared a few times. The rearrangement uses TRBV12-3 or TRBV12-4 and TRBJ2-1, with D perhaps assigned TRBD1 or TRBD2 (5 bases each). The CDR3 spans 12 residues. Deletions cut 4 bases from V and 9 bases from J, with 10 bases between. CDR3 nucleotide sequence: TGTGCCAGCAGTTCCCGTGGGGGTGAGCAGTTCTTC. Translated, it gives CASSSRGGEQFF.

The chain joins TRBV5-4 to TRBJ2-6; possible D gene TRBD2, 7 bases. This CDR3 is 14 amino acids long. V was trimmed by 9 bases and J by 2 bases, leaving 12 bases between them. Germline CDR1 is SGHNT and CDR2 is YYREEE (reference sequence). CDR3 in DNA: TGTGCCACTACGGGGGGCCCTGGGGCCAACGTCCTGACTTTC. Protein: CATTGGPGANVLTF.

The chain has TRBV12-3 or TRBV12-4 and TRBJ1-5; D is perhaps TRBD1 (6 bases). The CDR3 length is 15 residues. Trimming removed 6 bases at V and 0 bases at J, with 12 bases between. The CDR3 sequence is CASSRKQGSNQPQHF. CDR3 bases: TGTGCCAGCAGCCGAAAACAGGGTAGCAATCAGCCCCAGCATTTT.

The DNA of the CDR3 is TGCGCCAGCAGCCAAGGGAGGGGGGGGCCTTTCGAGACCCAGTACTTC. Translated, it gives CASSQGRGGPFETQYF. This chain uses TRBV4-1 with TRBJ2-5; a possible D gene is TRBD2 (7 bases). V gave up 1 base and J gave up 5 bases, with 17 bases separating them. Germline assignment: CDR1 MGHRA and CDR2 YSYEKL. The CDR3 is 16 amino acids.

This clonotype has a count of ten or more. The chain employs TRBV4-1 and TRBJ1-5, with D hard to call. Germline assignment: CDR1 MGHRA and CDR2 YSYEKL. V lost 3 bases to trimming and J lost 0 bases, with 9 bases between them. The CDR3 is 15 amino acids. Written as DNA, the CDR3 is TGCGCCAGCAGCCAGAGACACGTTAGCAATCAGCCCCAGCATTTT. Encoded protein: CASSQRHVSNQPQHF.

V and J are TRBV6-2 or TRBV6-3 and TRBJ2-1; D ambiguous. Trimming shortened V by 5 bases and J by 5 bases, and 4 bases separated the two germline ends. CDR1 is MNHEY, CDR2 SVGEGT, per germline. This CDR3 is 11 amino acids long. The CDR3 is CASSHNNEQFF. CDR3 nucleotides: TGTGCCAGCAGTCACAACAATGAGCAGTTCTTC.

This clonotype has more than one count but fewer than ten. The CDR3 protein is CASSLGRVEQFF. CDR3 nucleotides: TGTGCCAGCAGCTTAGGGAGGGTTGAGCAGTTCTTC. The chain links TRBV7-2 to TRBJ2-1; perhaps TRBD2 as D (6 bases). Germline V gives CDR1 SGHTA, CDR2 FQGNSA. The V and J ends lost 1 base and 9 bases respectively, with 7 bases between them. The CDR3 has 12 amino acids.

A few counts support this clonotype. J is TRBJ2-4 and V is TRBV5-1; D is perhaps TRBD1 (6 bases). CDR1 SGHRS and CDR2 YFSETQ come from the germline V gene. The length of the CDR3 is 18 residues. The V and J ends lost 0 bases and 4 bases respectively, with 20 bases between them. The CDR3 region is CASSLGTDRRNLKNIQYF. The CDR3 DNA reads as TGCGCCAGCAGCTTGGGTACAGACAGGAGGAACCTTAAAAACATTCAGTACTTC.

This clonotype was observed a handful of times. The chain uses TRBV4-2 and TRBJ2-1; TRBD1 agrees at 12 bases. This CDR3 region has 15 residues. Germline lookup yields CDR1 LGHNA and CDR2 YNFKEQ. With 3 bases clipped from V and 7 bases from J, the junction kept 4 bases outside the gene matches. The CDR3 loop is CASSHRDRGPNEQFF. The CDR3 DNA reads TGTGCCAGCAGCCATCGGGACAGGGGGCCTAATGAGCAGTTCTTC.

This clonotype turned up a few times. The chain has TRBV2 and TRBJ2-7; D perhaps matches TRBD2 (5 bases). V lost 3 bases and J lost 0, with 12 bases in between. The V gene's germline CDR1 is SNHLY and CDR2 FYNNEI. CDR3 length: 15 amino acids. For the CDR3, the DNA is TGTGCCAGCAGTGACACGAGAGGGAACTCCTACGAGCAGTACTTC. It translates to CASSDTRGNSYEQYF.